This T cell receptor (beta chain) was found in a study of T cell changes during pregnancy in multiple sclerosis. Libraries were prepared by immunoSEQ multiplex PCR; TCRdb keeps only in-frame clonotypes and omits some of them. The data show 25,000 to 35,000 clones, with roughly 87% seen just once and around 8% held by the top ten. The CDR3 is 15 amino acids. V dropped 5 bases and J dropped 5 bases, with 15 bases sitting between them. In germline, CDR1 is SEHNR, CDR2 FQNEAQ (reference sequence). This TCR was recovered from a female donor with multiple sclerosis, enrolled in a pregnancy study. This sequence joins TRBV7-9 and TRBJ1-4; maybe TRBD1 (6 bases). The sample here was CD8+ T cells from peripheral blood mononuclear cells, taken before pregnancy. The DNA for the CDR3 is TGTGCCAGCAGCCTAGGGGACATCGAGAATGAAAAACTGTTTTTT. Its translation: CASSLGDIENEKLFF.